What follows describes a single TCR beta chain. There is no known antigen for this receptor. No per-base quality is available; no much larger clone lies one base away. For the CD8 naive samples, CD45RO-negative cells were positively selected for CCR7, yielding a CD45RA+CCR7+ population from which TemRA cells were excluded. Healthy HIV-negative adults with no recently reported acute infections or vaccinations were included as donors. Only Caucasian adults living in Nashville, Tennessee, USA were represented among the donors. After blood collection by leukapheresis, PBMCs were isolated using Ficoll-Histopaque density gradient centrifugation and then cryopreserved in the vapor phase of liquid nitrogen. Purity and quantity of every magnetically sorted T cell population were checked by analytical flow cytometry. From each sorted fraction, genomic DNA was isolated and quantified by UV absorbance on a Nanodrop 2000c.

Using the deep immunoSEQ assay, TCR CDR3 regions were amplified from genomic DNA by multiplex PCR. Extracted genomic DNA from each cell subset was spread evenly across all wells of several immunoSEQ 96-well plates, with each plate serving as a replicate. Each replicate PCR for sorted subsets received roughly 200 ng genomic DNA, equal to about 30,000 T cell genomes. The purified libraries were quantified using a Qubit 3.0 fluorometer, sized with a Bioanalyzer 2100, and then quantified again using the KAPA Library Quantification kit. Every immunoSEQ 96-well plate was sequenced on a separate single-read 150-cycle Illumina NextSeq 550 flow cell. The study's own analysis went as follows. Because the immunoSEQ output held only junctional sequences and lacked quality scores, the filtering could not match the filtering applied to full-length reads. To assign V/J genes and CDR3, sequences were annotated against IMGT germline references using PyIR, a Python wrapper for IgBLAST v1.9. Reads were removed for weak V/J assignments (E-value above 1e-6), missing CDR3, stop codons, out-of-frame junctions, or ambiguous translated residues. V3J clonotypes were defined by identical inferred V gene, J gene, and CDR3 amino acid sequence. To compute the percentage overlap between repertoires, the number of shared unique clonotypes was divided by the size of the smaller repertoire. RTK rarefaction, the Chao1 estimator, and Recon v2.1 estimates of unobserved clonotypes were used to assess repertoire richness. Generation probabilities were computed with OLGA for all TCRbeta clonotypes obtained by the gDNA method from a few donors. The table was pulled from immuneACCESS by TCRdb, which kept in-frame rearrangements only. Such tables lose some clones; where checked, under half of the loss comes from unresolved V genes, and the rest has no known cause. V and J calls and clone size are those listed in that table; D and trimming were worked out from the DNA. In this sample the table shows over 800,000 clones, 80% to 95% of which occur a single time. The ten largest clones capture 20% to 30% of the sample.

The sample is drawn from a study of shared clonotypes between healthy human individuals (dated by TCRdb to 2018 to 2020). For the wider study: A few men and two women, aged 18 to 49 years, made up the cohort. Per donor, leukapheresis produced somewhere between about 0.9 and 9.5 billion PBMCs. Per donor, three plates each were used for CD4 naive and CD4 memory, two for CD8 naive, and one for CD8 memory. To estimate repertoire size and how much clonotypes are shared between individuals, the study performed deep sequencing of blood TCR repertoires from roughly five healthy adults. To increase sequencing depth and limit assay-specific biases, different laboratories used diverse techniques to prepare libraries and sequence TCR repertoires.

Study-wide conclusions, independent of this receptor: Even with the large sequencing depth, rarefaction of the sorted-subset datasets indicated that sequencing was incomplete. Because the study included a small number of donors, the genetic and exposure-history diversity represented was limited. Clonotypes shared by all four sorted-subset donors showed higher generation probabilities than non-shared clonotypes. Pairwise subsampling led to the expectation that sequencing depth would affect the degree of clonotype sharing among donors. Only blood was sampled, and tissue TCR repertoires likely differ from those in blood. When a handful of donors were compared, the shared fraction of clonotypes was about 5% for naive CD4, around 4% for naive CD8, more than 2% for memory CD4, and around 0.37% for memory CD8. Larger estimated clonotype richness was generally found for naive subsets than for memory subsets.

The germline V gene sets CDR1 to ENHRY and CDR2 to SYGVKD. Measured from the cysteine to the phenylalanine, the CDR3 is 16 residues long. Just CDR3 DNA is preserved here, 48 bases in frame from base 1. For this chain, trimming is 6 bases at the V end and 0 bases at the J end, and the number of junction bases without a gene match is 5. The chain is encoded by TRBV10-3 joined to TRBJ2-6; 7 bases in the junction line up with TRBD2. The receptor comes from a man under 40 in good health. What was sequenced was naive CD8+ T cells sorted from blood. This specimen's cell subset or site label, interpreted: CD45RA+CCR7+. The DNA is TGTGCCATCAGGGACACTAGCGACTCTGGGGCCAACGTCCTGACTTTC. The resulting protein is CAIRDTSDSGANVLTF.